This T cell receptor beta chain is from a study of graft-versus-host responses after intestinal transplantation (dated by TCRdb to the early 2020s). General notes on the study: Multivisceral, liver-intestinal, or isolated intestinal transplants were received by the recipients. Anti-thymocyte globulin induction was given to all recipients, followed by maintenance tacrolimus and steroids for approximately 3 years. Bulk TCR-beta CDR3 sequencing was used to track graft-versus-host and host-versus-graft alloreactive T cell clones in the graft, circulation and bone marrow after intestinal transplantation. Alloreactive clones were identified by sequencing pre-transplant mixed lymphocyte reaction products and comparing them with unstimulated pre-transplant donor and recipient T cells. Of the 20 to 30 intestinal transplant recipients enrolled in the cohort, one of whom was a retransplant, a few patients without pretransplant specimens were excluded. Donor T cell macrochimerism was defined as a peak of at least 4% donor T cells among recipient peripheral blood mononuclear cells. Rather than going through the commercial service, samples from three later patients were sequenced in-house on an Illumina MiSeq and processed with MiXCR. General conclusions and limits of the study: GvH clones were detected in recipient bone marrow, and some appeared earlier in ileal mucosa or blood, consistent with an intestinal mucosal origin. Conclusions were limited by the relatively low number and heterogeneity of intestinal transplant patients. In the allografts of patients with donor T cell macrochimerism, GvH to HvG T cell clonal ratios were high. Early after transplant, declines in HvG clones were associated with peak levels of circulating GvH clones.

Receptor libraries were prepared by the immunoSEQ multiplex PCR assay. For most patients, genomic DNA was isolated with the Qiagen DNeasy Blood and Tissue Kit and sent frozen to Adaptive Biotechnologies for TCR sequencing. High-throughput TCR-beta CDR3 sequencing of genomic DNA from most patients was performed by Adaptive Biotechnologies. On the study's bioinformatics: Adaptive's ImmunoSEQ software supplied the TCR sequencing data for 18 patients, while MiXCR and VDJtools were used to process a few other patients. To correct CD4 versus CD8 sorting errors, any sequence found in both subsets at a frequency ratio below 5:1 was removed. CDR3 nucleotide sequences shared by donor and recipient were removed because the origin of these sequences could not be assigned. At least 2-fold expansion over unstimulated cells and a minimum CFSE-low frequency of 0.002% (template counts) or 0.001% (read counts) were required for clones to be classified as alloreactive. Clones detected in sequenced pre-transplant spleen, lymph node, or MLR CFSE-low populations of the donor or recipient were defined as mappable. The cumulative frequency of alloreactive clones was calculated as a percentage of all sequences, weighted by copy number. TCRdb mirrors the immuneACCESS table, restricted to in-frame sequences. Some clones are absent from its copies; in checked studies, under half trace to an unresolved V gene, and the reason for the others is unknown. Clone size and the V and J calls come from that table; the DNA yielded D and trimming. This sample is represented by fewer than 150,000 clones; approximately 94% of them were singletons. The top ten hold around 0.15% of the sample.

Worth noting for this clone: It lacks a known antigen. No much larger clonotype is one base removed from it; base qualities were not supplied.

The time point label corresponds to: cells obtained before transplantation from donor or recipient. CD3+CD4+ and CD3+CD8+ populations were FACS-sorted from unstimulated pre-transplant donor and recipient cells taken from spleen or lymph nodes. Counted from cysteine to phenylalanine, this CDR3 has 15 amino acids. Just CDR3 DNA is preserved here, 45 bases in frame from base 1. V was cut back by 0 bases and J by 4 bases, leaving a gap of 11 bases between them. Based on the germline V gene, the CDR1 and CDR2 sequences are MGHRA and YSYEKL. This material consisted of unstimulated CD4+ T cells sorted from spleen or lymph node cells, taken before intestinal transplant. This receptor chain uses TRBV4-1 and TRBJ2-3; TRBD1 is a weak D gene call, 5 bases matching. This sequence originates from a human donor who received an intestinal transplant. The DNA is as follows: TGCGCCAGCAGCCAAGAGTCCCAGGGCTCAGATACGCAGTATTTT. It translates to CASSQESQGSDTQYF.